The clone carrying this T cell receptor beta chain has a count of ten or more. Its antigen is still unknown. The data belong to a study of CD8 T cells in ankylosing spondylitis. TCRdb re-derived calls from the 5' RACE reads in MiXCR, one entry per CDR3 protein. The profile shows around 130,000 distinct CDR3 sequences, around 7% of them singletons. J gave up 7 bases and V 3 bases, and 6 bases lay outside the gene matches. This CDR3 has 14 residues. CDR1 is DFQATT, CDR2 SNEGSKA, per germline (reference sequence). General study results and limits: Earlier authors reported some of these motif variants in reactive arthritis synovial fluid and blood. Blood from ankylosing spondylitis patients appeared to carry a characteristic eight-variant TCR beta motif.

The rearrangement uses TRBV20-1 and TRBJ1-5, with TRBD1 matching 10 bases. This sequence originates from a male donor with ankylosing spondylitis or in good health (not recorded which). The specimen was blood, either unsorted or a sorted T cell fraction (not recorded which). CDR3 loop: CSASGGQGTQPQHF. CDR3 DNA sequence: TGCAGTGCTAGCGGGGGACAGGGGACCCAGCCCCAGCATTTT.